Below, 28 T cell receptor beta chains from the same sample are listed, as sequenced in a study of blood T cell repertoires in COVID-19. Clones were sequenced by immunoSEQ multiplex PCR, and TCRdb holds only the in-frame ones, with some missing. The data show 55,000 to 75,000 clones, over 75% seen once. The sequenced material came from peripheral blood. All receptors derive from a human donor in a cohort sampled during active COVID-19.

The gene calls are TRBV11-3 and TRBJ2-7, with TRBD1 matching 7 bases. This CDR3 has 14 residues. Per the germline V gene, CDR1 is SGHNT and CDR2 is YENEEA. With 4 bases clipped from V and 3 bases from J, the junction kept 6 bases outside the gene matches. CDR3 region: CASSSPGQRYEQYF. In nucleotides, the CDR3 is TGTGCCAGCAGCTCTCCGGGACAGCGCTACGAGCAGTACTTC. The full variable domain, rest sourced from reference TRBV11-3 and TRBJ2-7, is EAGVVQSPRYKIIEKKQPVAFWCNPISGHNTLYWYLQNLGQGPELLIRYENEEAVDDSQLPKDRFSAERLKGVDSTLKIQPAELGDSAVYLCASSSPGQRYEQYFGPGTRLTVT.

This chain links TRBV4-2 with TRBJ2-7, with a possible D match to TRBD1 (6 bases). V lost 4 bases and J lost 6, with 13 bases in between. CDR3 length: 13 residues. CDR1 and CDR2 (germline): LGHNA, YNFKEQ. CDR3 nucleotide sequence: TGTGCCAGCAGCCTAAGGCCAGGGGTCGAGCAGTACTTC. This encodes CASSLRPGVEQYF.

The V call is TRBV27, the J call TRBJ1-1; D gene ambiguous. The CDR3 runs to 12 residues. CDR1 is MNHEY and CDR2 is SMNVEV in the germline V gene (reference sequence). With 11 bases removed from V and 2 bases from J, the gap between germline ends came to 12 bases. The CDR3 sequence: CAGLAGNTEAFF. The CDR3 DNA follows: TGTGCCGGCTTAGCGGGAAACACTGAAGCTTTCTTT.

CDR3 nucleotide sequence: TGTGCCAGCAGCTTAGAGGGGCCCCGCTCACCCCTCCACTTT. It translates to CASSLEGPRSPLHF. The rearrangement links TRBV7-9 to TRBJ1-6; D may be TRBD1 (5 bases). V was pared by 1 base and J by 10 bases, with 11 bases between. The germline V gene has CDR1 SEHNR and CDR2 FQNEAQ (reference sequence). The CDR3 totals 14 residues.

The V gene is TRBV5-1, the J gene TRBJ1-2; 7 bases are shared with TRBD1. The CDR3 totals 13 residues. V gave up 4 bases and J gave up 4 bases; unmatched junction bases: 4. Germline V gene sequence: CDR1 SGHRS, CDR2 YFSETQ. As DNA, the CDR3 is TGCGCCAGCAGCCCGGGACAGAGCTATGGCTACACCTTC. Translation gives CASSPGQSYGYTF. The complete variable domain, with remaining parts taken from reference TRBV5-1 and TRBJ1-2, reads KAGVTQTPRYLIKTRGQQVTLSCSPISGHRSVSWYQQTPGQGLQFLFEYFSETQRNKGNFPGRFSGRQFSNSRSEMNVSTLELGDSALYLCASSPGQSYGYTFGSGTRLTVV.

The genes are TRBV5-1 and TRBJ2-7, with a possible D match to TRBD2 (7 bases). This CDR3 region has 15 residues. The V gene lost 4 bases and the J gene lost 6 bases, with 20 bases spanning the gap. CDR1 SGHRS and CDR2 YFSETQ come from the germline V gene. The CDR3 sequence: CASSPAGAGTREQYF. The CDR3 DNA sequence: TGCGCCAGCAGCCCGGCGGGGGCCGGGACTCGCGAGCAGTACTTC.

This chain connects TRBV5-8 to TRBJ1-5; unclear D gene. The CDR3 totals 13 residues. The V gene's germline CDR1 is SGHTS and CDR2 YDEGEE. The V and J ends lost 1 base and 7 bases respectively, with 9 bases between them. The CDR3 DNA reads TGTGCCAGCAGCTTGAGGCCTAGACAGCCCCAGCATTTT. It specifies CASSLRPRQPQHF.

In this sample, this clone turned up once. The chain carries TRBV9 and TRBJ1-2; D remains unclear. In germline, CDR1 is SGDLS, CDR2 YYNGEE. The V end lost 3 bases, the J end lost 0 bases, and 9 bases lay between the germline ends. There are 14 residues in the CDR3. The CDR3 DNA reads as TGTGCCAGCAGCGCGCCCAGTACTAACTATGGCTACACCTTC. Amino acids: CASSAPSTNYGYTF.

V is TRBV6-1 and J is TRBJ2-7, with D hard to call. The CDR3 extends over 17 amino acids. CDR1 MNHNS and CDR2 SASEGT come from the germline V gene. Trimming shortened V by 1 base and J by 0 bases, and 16 bases separated the two germline ends. In nucleotides, the CDR3 is TGTGCCAGCAGTGAAGGGTTATTATCAGACAACTCCTACGAGCAGTACTTC. Its translation is CASSEGLLSDNSYEQYF.

V is TRBV20-1 and J is TRBJ2-7; tentative D call: TRBD1 (6 bases). Trimming left V 8 bases short and J 6 bases short, with 14 bases between. There are 11 residues in the CDR3. CDR1 is DFQATT, CDR2 SNEGSKA, per germline (reference sequence). Written as DNA, the CDR3 is TGCAGTATCATGGGGGCAGTCGAGCAGTACTTC. Its protein product is CSIMGAVEQYF.

This rearrangement joins TRBV27 to TRBJ2-5, with 8 nucleotides matching TRBD1. Trimming cost V 4 bases and J 1 base; bases outside gene matches: 5. Germline V lookup: CDR1 MNHEY, CDR2 SMNVEV (reference sequence). The CDR3 is 15 residues long. In DNA form, the CDR3 reads TGTGCCAGCAGTTGGTCCAGGGGGCTCCAAGAGACCCAGTACTTC. The encoded protein is CASSWSRGLQETQYF.

The genes are TRBV18 and TRBJ1-5; no firm D call. This CDR3 is 14 amino acids long. From germline, CDR1 is KGHSH and CDR2 LQKENI. V was shortened by 2 bases and J by 4 bases, with 9 bases between the two germline ends. The CDR3 reads CASSPESKNQPQHF. The CDR3 region has the DNA TGTGCCAGCTCACCAGAAAGCAAAAATCAGCCCCAGCATTTT. The variable domain in full, completed from reference TRBV18 and TRBJ1-5, reads NAGVMQNPRHLVRRRGQEARLRCSPMKGHSHVYWYRQLPEEGLKFMVYLQKENIIDESGMPKERFSAEFPKEGPSILRIQQVVRGDSAAYFCASSPESKNQPQHFGDGTRLSIL.

This clone has just a few counts. This chain connects TRBV14 to TRBJ2-1; possibly TRBD1 for D (5 bases). CDR3 size: 12 residues. Trimming shortened V by 5 bases and J by 5 bases, and 7 bases separated the two germline ends. Germline CDR1 reads SGHDN; CDR2 reads FVKESK. DNA for the CDR3: TGTGCCAGCAGCTTCAGGGACAATGAGCAGTTCTTC. Residues: CASSFRDNEQFF.

There are a few counts of this clone. The gene calls are TRBV11-2 and TRBJ1-3; D perhaps matches TRBD1 (6 bases). From germline, CDR1 is SGHAT and CDR2 FQNNGV. Trimming took 5 bases from V and 1 from J, leaving 15 bases between them. There are 16 residues in the CDR3. The DNA for the CDR3 is TGTGCCAGCAGCCCCCACAGGGACGGGTCTGGAAACACCATATATTTT. It encodes CASSPHRDGSGNTIYF. Full variable domain (rest looked up from reference TRBV11-2 and TRBJ1-3): EAGVAQSPRYKIIEKRQSVAFWCNPISGHATLYWYQQILGQGPKLLIQFQNNGVVDDSQLPKDRFSAERLKGVDSTLKIQPAKLEDSAVYLCASSPHRDGSGNTIYFGEGSWLTVV.

This chain uses TRBV4-3 with TRBJ1-2, with 11 bases matching TRBD1. The V and J ends lost 0 bases and 4 bases, in that order; junction bases with no gene match: 10. Germline assignment: CDR1 LGHNA and CDR2 YSLEER. This CDR3 comprises 18 residues. The CDR3 sequence is CASSQDRTGGIIGYGYTF. As DNA, the CDR3 is TGCGCCAGCAGCCAAGATAGGACAGGGGGCATAATCGGCTATGGCTACACCTTC.

V and J are TRBV9 and TRBJ2-3, with D maybe TRBD2 (6 bases). The CDR3 covers 15 residues. The germline V gene encodes CDR1 SGDLS and CDR2 YYNGEE. V dropped 6 bases and J dropped 5 bases, with 19 bases sitting between them. The chain's CDR3 is CASNPLGGLKDTQYF. The CDR3 DNA follows: TGTGCCAGCAACCCTTTAGGAGGGCTAAAAGATACGCAGTATTTT.

The chain couples TRBV2 to TRBJ2-1, with D maybe TRBD2 (7 bases). The CDR3 length is 13 residues. Germline CDR1 is SNHLY and CDR2 is FYNNEI. The ends were cut back, 7 bases at V and 3 bases at J, with 10 bases in the middle. This CDR3 reads CASKGGFYNEQFF. The CDR3 nucleotides are TGTGCCAGCAAGGGGGGGTTCTACAATGAGCAGTTCTTC.

The chain links TRBV30 to TRBJ1-1, with TRBD1 matching 12 bases. CDR3 length equals 13 residues. Germline lookup yields CDR1 GTSNPN and CDR2 SVGIG (reference sequence). V shed 8 bases, J shed 11 bases, and the junction held 12 bases outside the gene matches. The chain's CDR3 is CAGGTGGEIWAFF. In DNA form, the CDR3 reads TGTGCCGGGGGGACAGGGGGCGAGATTTGGGCTTTCTTT. Combining the CDR3 with reference TRBV30 and TRBJ1-1 gives the whole variable domain SQTIHQWPATLVQPVGSPLSLECTVEGTSNPNLYWYRQAAGRGLQLLFYSVGIGQISSEVPQNLSASRPQDRQFILSSKKLLLSDSGFYLCAGGTGGEIWAFFGQGTRLTVV.

The CDR3 protein is CAWTPGTSGRVGNEQYF. The CDR3 DNA is TGTGCCTGGACCCCCGGGACTAGCGGGAGGGTAGGGAACGAGCAGTACTTC. V gene TRBV30 combines with J gene TRBJ2-7, with 16 bases identical to TRBD2. There are 17 residues in the CDR3. J gave up 5 bases and V 4 bases, and 11 bases lay outside the gene matches. Germline CDR1 is GTSNPN and CDR2 is SVGIG (reference sequence).

The chain combines TRBV6-5 with TRBJ2-7, with D tentatively TRBD2 (6 bases). V was pared by 6 bases and J by 3 bases, with 12 bases between. The germline gives CDR1 MNHEY, CDR2 SVGAGI. CDR3 length: 13 amino acids. CDR3 in amino acids: CASSPLGGYEQYF. CDR3 sequence (DNA): TGTGCCAGCAGCCCCTTGGGAGGCTACGAGCAGTACTTC.

This clone was seen once. This chain joins TRBV29-1 and TRBJ1-5; D unresolved. The V end was cut by 4 bases, the J end by 1 base, with 5 bases between. The CDR3 extends over 12 amino acids. Germline V gives CDR1 SQVTM, CDR2 ANQGSEA. The CDR3 DNA reads as TGCAGCGTTGCCGGGAGCAATCAGCCCCAGCATTTT. This encodes CSVAGSNQPQHF.

The gene calls are TRBV6-5 and TRBJ1-4, with 9 nucleotides matching TRBD1. The CDR3 contains 14 residues. J gave up 7 bases and V 6 bases, and 6 bases lay outside the gene matches. The germline V gene has CDR1 MNHEY and CDR2 SVGAGI. CDR3 DNA: TGTGCCAGCAGGTCCGGGACAGGGAGTGAAAAACTGTTTTTT. Amino acid sequence: CASRSGTGSEKLFF.

The chain carries TRBV9 and TRBJ2-2; 7 positions agree with TRBD2. The CDR3 contains 17 residues. Trimming cost V 4 bases and J 3 bases; bases outside gene matches: 12. Germline-derived CDR1 and CDR2 are SGDLS and YYNGEE. Here the CDR3 reads CASSPDPLAADTGELFF. As DNA, the CDR3 is TGTGCCAGCAGCCCTGACCCCCTAGCGGCAGACACCGGGGAGCTGTTTTTT. Together with reference TRBV9 and TRBJ2-2, the CDR3 gives the full variable domain: DSGVTQTPKHLITATGQRVTLRCSPRSGDLSVYWYQQSLDQGLQFLIQYYNGEERAKGNILERFSAQQFPDLHSELNLSSLELGDSALYFCASSPDPLAADTGELFFGEGSRLTVL.

This sequence joins TRBV12-3 or TRBV12-4 and TRBJ1-2, with 7 bases lining up with TRBD1. The CDR3 is made up of 13 amino acids. V shed 5 bases, J shed 3 bases, and the junction held 3 bases outside the gene matches. The CDR3 region is CASSHDRDYGYTF. In DNA, the CDR3 is TGTGCCAGCAGTCATGACAGGGACTATGGCTACACCTTC.

V gene TRBV19 combines with J gene TRBJ2-6; TRBD1 might be the D (6 bases). Per germline, CDR1 LNHDA and CDR2 SQIVND (reference sequence). Between the trimmed V and J ends, which lost 5 bases and 0 bases, there was a span of 11 bases. This CDR3 is 16 amino acids long. The CDR3 bases are TGTGCCAGTAGTTTCAGGACAGCCTCTGGGGCCAACGTCCTGACTTTC. It translates to CASSFRTASGANVLTF.

This rearrangement joins TRBV6-5 to TRBJ1-1; a possible D gene is TRBD1 (6 bases). The V end lost 11 bases, the J end lost 3 bases, and 22 bases lay between the germline ends. CDR3 length: 15 residues. Germline lookup yields CDR1 MNHEY and CDR2 SVGAGI. The CDR3 DNA reads as TGTGCCGCAAGCCCGAGGGGGGGGGCGGACACTGAAGCTTTCTTT. Protein: CAASPRGGADTEAFF.

The rearrangement uses TRBV24-1 and TRBJ2-5, with 9 nucleotides matching TRBD1. The length of the CDR3 is 13 residues. Germline assignment: CDR1 KGHDR and CDR2 SFDVKD. Trimming cost V 9 bases and J 4 bases; bases outside gene matches: 5. Here the CDR3 DNA reads TGTGCCACCTCTGGACAGGGGATAGAGACCCAGTACTTC. This gives the protein CATSGQGIETQYF.

V usage is TRBV7-6 and J usage is TRBJ2-3, with a possible D match to TRBD2 (5 bases). Germline V gene sequence: CDR1 SGHVS, CDR2 FNYEAQ. The V and J ends lost 6 bases and 4 bases respectively, with 14 bases between them. The CDR3 runs 14 residues. DNA for the CDR3: TGTGCCAGCAGTACGCTGGCGGGCGCAGATACGCAGTATTTT. This translates into CASSTLAGADTQYF. Full variable domain (remainder filled in from reference TRBV7-6 and TRBJ2-3): GAGVSQSPRYKVTKRGQDVALRCDPISGHVSLYWYRQALGQGPEFLTYFNYEAQQDKSGLPNDRFSAERPEGSISTLTIQRTEQRDSAMYRCASSTLAGADTQYFGPGTRLTVL.